These T cell receptor beta chains were read from a single sample in a study of shared clonotypes between healthy human individuals. This table comes from immunoSEQ multiplex PCR, and its TCRdb copy is limited to in-frame clones, with some not included. The table lists 950,000 to 1,300,000 clones, about 70% of them singletons. Sequenced material: memory CD4+ T cells sorted from blood. Source of these receptors: a man aged 18 to 30 in good health. CDR3s include the opening cysteine and the closing phenylalanine or tryptophan. D genes are given only for firm matches. Size values are once, few and many counts, or a class for expanded clones, and some rows have none.

>TRBV7-9|TRBJ2-2|NA|TRBD1
TGTGCCAGCAGCTTATGGGGTCAGGGGGCCGGCGCCGGGGAGCTGTTTTTT
CASSLWGQGAGAGELFF
>TRBV15|TRBJ2-3|NA|NA
TGTGCCACCAGCAGAGCTCGGACCGGGCCAGATACGCAGTATTTT
CATSRARTGPDTQYF
>TRBV18|TRBJ1-2|few|NA
TGTGCCAGCTCCGGGGATGTGGATGGCTACACCTTC
CASSGDVDGYTF
>TRBV19|TRBJ1-5|NA|NA
TGTGCCAGTAGTCCACCGGGGCCCGAGGGTCAGCCCCAGCATTTT
CASSPPGPEGQPQHF
>TRBV5-1|TRBJ2-3|NA|TRBD1
TGCGCCAGCAGCGTGGACAGGTTCACAGATACGCAGTATTTT
CASSVDRFTDTQYF
>TRBV28|TRBJ1-2|once|TRBD1
TGTGCCAGCAGTTCGACAGGGGGCACCGCGTGGGGCTACACCTTC
CASSSTGGTAWGYTF
>TRBV10-3|TRBJ2-3|NA|TRBD1
TGTGCCATCGGGACAGGGATGATTATAGCAGATACGCAGTATTTT
CAIGTGMIIADTQYF
>TRBV11-2|TRBJ1-2|NA|TRBD1
TGTGCCAGCAGCTTAGGGACAGGAAACTATGGCTACACCTTC
CASSLGTGNYGYTF
>TRBV5-1|TRBJ2-1|once|TRBD1
TGCGCCAGCAGCACGGGGACAGGGCAGTACAATGAGCAGTTCTTC
CASSTGTGQYNEQFF
>TRBV9|TRBJ1-5|NA|TRBD1
TGTGCCAGCAGCGACCAGGGGGCTGGACAGCCCCAGCATTTT
CASSDQGAGQPQHF
>TRBV7-2|TRBJ1-1|NA|NA
TGTGCCAGCAGCGCGGGGATTCTCGCTGAAGCTTTCTTT
CASSAGILAEAFF
>TRBV10-2|TRBJ2-1|NA|TRBD2
TGCGCCAGCACCCCTAGCGGGAGTAACAATGAGCAGTTCTTC
CASTPSGSNNEQFF
>TRBV28|TRBJ1-5|NA|NA
TGTGCCAGCAAACTCTTCAATCAGCCCCAGCATTTT
CASKLFNQPQHF
>TRBV19|TRBJ2-2|NA|NA
TGTGCCAGTAGTCGGTCCAGGGGAGGCCTCAACACCGGGGAGCTGTTTTTT
CASSRSRGGLNTGELFF
>TRBV5-1|TRBJ2-1|NA|TRBD2
TGCGCCAGCAGCTTAGGGACTAGCGGGACGGAGCAGTTCTTC
CASSLGTSGTEQFF
>TRBV27|TRBJ2-7|NA|NA
TGTGCCAGCAGTTTATCCTCTGGAAATTGGCACGAGCAGTACTTC
CASSLSSGNWHEQYF
>TRBV5-4|TRBJ1-6|NA|TRBD1
TGTGCCAGCAGTCGCGTCGGGACAGTTAATTCACCCCTCCACTTT
CASSRVGTVNSPLHF
>TRBV19|TRBJ1-3|NA|NA
TGTGCCAGTAGGTCCGGGGCCTCTGGAAACACCATATATTTT
CASRSGASGNTIYF
>TRBV19|TRBJ1-4|few|NA
TGTGCCAGTAGTTTGAGACCGCCGGGGGAAGGAAAACTGTTTTTT
CASSLRPPGEGKLFF
>TRBV30|TRBJ1-1|NA|NA
TGTGCCTGGAGTGTGGCAGGAATCGGCACTGAAGCTTTCTTT
CAWSVAGIGTEAFF
>TRBV5-1|TRBJ1-2|NA|NA
TGCGCCAGCAGCTCAGACACCGGGACAATTGCCTATGGCTACACCTTC
CASSSDTGTIAYGYTF
>TRBV7-8|TRBJ2-5|NA|NA
TGTGCCAGCAGCTTCTTCAGTAAAGTAATGGAGACCCAGTACTTC
CASSFFSKVMETQYF
>TRBV9|TRBJ2-7|NA|NA
TGTGCCAGCAGCGTAGGAAGGGGCTCCTACGAGCAGTACTTC
CASSVGRGSYEQYF
>TRBV27|TRBJ1-2|NA|TRBD1
TGTGCCAGCAGTCAATTACCCCAGGGGGCGGGCTACACCTTC
CASSQLPQGAGYTF
>TRBV6-1|TRBJ2-3|NA|NA
TGTGCCAGCAGTGAAGGGAGGGCAGGGGGGGCAGATACGCAGTATTTT
CASSEGRAGGADTQYF
>TRBV5-5|TRBJ2-5|NA|TRBD2
TGTGCCAGCAGCTTGGATGGATTGGGACTAGCGGGGGTGCGGGAGACCCAGTACTTC
CASSLDGLGLAGVRETQYF
>TRBV18|TRBJ1-1|NA|NA
TGTGCCAGCTCACCACCCTCATTCCTGAACACTGAAGCTTTCTTT
CASSPPSFLNTEAFF
>TRBV5-1|TRBJ2-1|NA|TRBD2
TGCGCCAGCAGCTCGGGACTAGTCTCGGTCAATGAGCAGTTCTTC
CASSSGLVSVNEQFF
>TRBV2|TRBJ1-5|once|TRBD1
TGTGCCAGCAGTGGGACAGGGGGCGGAATTAGCAATCAGCCCCAGCATTTT
CASSGTGGGISNQPQHF
>TRBV14|TRBJ1-5|NA|TRBD1
TGTGCCAGCAGCCAAGAGAGGGCAGGACAGGATAATTATAGCAATCAGCCCCAGCATTTT
CASSQERAGQDNYSNQPQHF
>TRBV18|TRBJ2-7|NA|TRBD1
TGTGCCAGCTCACCTCGATCTCCGGGACAGGCGACCTACGAGCAGTACTTC
CASSPRSPGQATYEQYF
>TRBV6-1|TRBJ1-1|NA|NA
TGTGCCAGCAGTTGGGAGCAGATAGAGAACACTGAAGCTTTCTTT
CASSWEQIENTEAFF
>TRBV15|TRBJ1-5|NA|NA
TGTGCCACCAGCAGACAAGGGAGCAATCAGCCCCAGCATTTT
CATSRQGSNQPQHF
>TRBV5-1|TRBJ2-5|NA|TRBD2
TGCGCCAGCAGCTGGGGCGGGAGCTTCGAGGAGACCCAGTACTTC
CASSWGGSFEETQYF
>TRBV2|TRBJ2-2|few|NA
TGTGCCAGCAGTGTCGGGAGTAACACCGGGGAGCTGTTTTTT
CASSVGSNTGELFF
>TRBV10-2|TRBJ2-1|NA|NA
TGCGCCAGCAGTGATGTCAGGTCCTTCTACAATGAGCAGTTCTTC
CASSDVRSFYNEQFF
>TRBV30|TRBJ2-3|NA|NA
TGTGCCTGGGGACTCAACACAGATACGCAGTATTTT
CAWGLNTDTQYF
>TRBV11-2|TRBJ1-1|few|TRBD1
TGTGCCAGCAGCTTAGAACAGGGGGCGCGAGCTTTCTTT
CASSLEQGARAFF
>TRBV6-1|TRBJ2-7|NA|TRBD1
TGTGCCAGCAGTTGGACAGGGAACTACGAGCAGTACTTC
CASSWTGNYEQYF
>TRBV5-1|TRBJ2-3|NA|NA
TGCGCCAGCAGCTACCAGGCCAGCACAGATACGCAGTATTTT
CASSYQASTDTQYF
>TRBV6-5|TRBJ1-4|NA|NA
TGTGCCAGCAGAGTCAGAGGGGCCGATAATGAAAAACTGTTTTTT
CASRVRGADNEKLFF
>TRBV5-1|TRBJ2-3|once|TRBD2
TGCGCCAGCAGCCCGACCACCCTAGCGGGGGGCGCTGTTACGCAGTATTTT
CASSPTTLAGGAVTQYF
>TRBV6-5|TRBJ2-7|NA|NA
TGTGCCAGCAGGATAGACGGCTCCTCCTACGAGCAGTACTTC
CASRIDGSSYEQYF
>TRBV18|TRBJ1-1|NA|TRBD1
TGTGCCAGCTCACCACAGGGACAGGTTATGAACACTGAAGCTTTCTTT
CASSPQGQVMNTEAFF
>TRBV7-2|TRBJ1-5|NA|NA
TGTGCCAGCAGCTTCTCAGGGGCCGGCCGCAATCAGCCCCAGCATTTT
CASSFSGAGRNQPQHF
>TRBV7-2|TRBJ2-7|NA|TRBD2
TGTGCCAGCAGCTTAGCCGCCGGGACTAGCGGGATGTACGAGCAGTACTTC
CASSLAAGTSGMYEQYF
>TRBV5-6|TRBJ1-3|many|NA
TGTGCCAGCAGCTGGCCGGCAGGGAGCTCTGGAAACACCATATATTTT
CASSWPAGSSGNTIYF
>TRBV25-1|TRBJ2-1|NA|NA
TGTGCCAGCAGTGACGGAGCAGAGATTGGCAATGAGCAGTTCTTC
CASSDGAEIGNEQFF
>TRBV30|TRBJ1-2|NA|NA
TGTGCCTGGACAATTGGAGGAAACTATGGCTACACCTTC
CAWTIGGNYGYTF
>TRBV2|TRBJ1-6|few|TRBD1
TGTGCCAGCAGAGTGGACAGGGGGATTGATTCACCCCTCCACTTT
CASRVDRGIDSPLHF
>TRBV5-1|TRBJ1-2|NA|NA
TGCGCCAGCAGCTTGGTTAAGGGCTATGGCTACACCTTC
CASSLVKGYGYTF
>TRBV4-3|TRBJ1-2|few|NA
TGCGCCAGCAGCCAAGAAGGGAGCGGCCGGGTTTACACCTTC
CASSQEGSGRVYTF
>TRBV30|TRBJ2-7|few|NA
TGTGCCTGGAGTGTAAAAGGGGTTCCCTACGAGCAGTACTTC
CAWSVKGVPYEQYF
>TRBV6-1|TRBJ2-2|NA|NA
TGTGCCAGCAGTGAAGTGGGGGTGTCGAACGGGGAGCTGTTTTTT
CASSEVGVSNGELFF
>TRBV10-3|TRBJ2-3|NA|NA
TGTGCCATCGGGGACTTCACAGATACGCAGTATTTT
CAIGDFTDTQYF